Below, 23 T cell receptor beta chains from the same sample are listed, as sequenced in a study of identical twins. TCRdb re-derived calls from the 5' RACE reads in MiXCR, one entry per CDR3 protein. The data show around 670,000 distinct CDR3 sequences, with 5.5% to 7.5% seen just once and 1.5% to 2% held by the top ten. The sequenced sample consisted of naive T cells sorted from blood. Every receptor here comes from a man in his late teens or twenties in good health.

This clonotype was counted many times. The chain employs TRBV15 and TRBJ2-1; 7 nucleotides align to TRBD2. The V segment lost 3 bases and the J segment 5 bases; nucleotides outside the gene matches: 13. Germline CDR1 LNHNV, CDR2 YYDKDF (reference sequence). CDR3 length: 17 amino acids. CDR3 sequence reads: CATSRSLERGYNNEQFF. The CDR3 DNA sequence: TGTGCCACCAGCAGGTCCCTCGAGCGGGGCTATAACAATGAGCAGTTCTTC.

With respect to this clonotype: This could be a read error, since a much larger clone is one nucleotide away. The rearrangement joins TRBV12-3 or TRBV12-4 to TRBJ2-3; 9 bases map to TRBD1. This CDR3 region has 18 residues. CDR3 loop: CASSQYHGNRGQTDTLYF. The CDR3 DNA follows: TGTGCCAGCAGTCAATACCACGGAAACAGGGGGCAAACAGATACGCTGTATTTT.

This clonotype was seen repeatedly, ten times or more. In nucleotides, the CDR3 is TGCAGCGTTGAAACAGCTTCCTACGAGCAGTACTTC. It yields the protein CSVETASYEQYF. V is TRBV29-1 and J is TRBJ2-7; D ambiguous. Between the trimmed V and J ends, which lost 2 bases and 1 base, there was a span of 6 bases. Germline CDR1 and CDR2: SQVTM and ANQGSEA. This CDR3 spans 12 amino acids.

This chain uses TRBV12-3 or TRBV12-4 with TRBJ2-2, with D perhaps TRBD2 (6 bases). This CDR3 comprises 14 residues. Trimming took 7 bases from V and 0 from J, leaving 9 bases between them. CDR3 region: CASIAETNTGELFF. In DNA form, the CDR3 reads TGTGCCAGCATAGCGGAGACGAACACCGGGGAGCTGTTTTTT.

This clonotype has a handful of counts. V usage is TRBV6-2 or TRBV6-3 and J usage is TRBJ2-5; 10 bases map to TRBD2. After removal of 2 bases from V and 3 bases from J, the junction contained 3 bases not matched to a gene. The CDR3 has 15 amino acids. In germline, CDR1 is MNHEY, CDR2 SVGEGT. CDR3 residues: CASSYIGLAEETQYF. The CDR3 DNA sequence: TGTGCCAGCAGTTACATAGGACTAGCGGAAGAGACCCAGTACTTC.

This clonotype was seen only a few times. The chain is built from TRBV29-1 and TRBJ1-2, with 7 bases fitting TRBD1. This CDR3 contains 15 residues. In germline, CDR1 is SQVTM, CDR2 ANQGSEA. V shed 7 bases, J shed 4 bases, and the junction held 15 bases outside the gene matches. The chain's CDR3 is CSAVASGQPIYGYTF. CDR3 in DNA: TGCAGCGCCGTGGCATCGGGACAGCCGATCTATGGCTACACCTTC.

This clonotype was recorded many times. The V and J genes are TRBV20-1 and TRBJ2-7; D possibly uses TRBD1 or TRBD2 (6 bases each). Trimming left V 3 bases short and J 7 bases short, with 19 bases between. Germline CDR1 DFQATT, CDR2 SNEGSKA (reference sequence). This CDR3 spans 14 amino acids. The CDR3 reads CSARGGGGKGEQYF. CDR3 coding DNA: TGCAGTGCTAGGGGGGGCGGAGGGAAAGGGGAGCAGTACTTC.

The V and J genes are TRBV6-5 and TRBJ2-3; D not certain. Germline lookup yields CDR1 MNHEY and CDR2 SVGAGI. Trimming took off 0 bases at V and 2 bases at J, with 6 bases between the two ends. The CDR3 loop spans 14 amino acids. The CDR3 loop reads CASSYSVFTDTQYF. Here the CDR3 DNA reads TGTGCCAGCAGTTACTCGGTATTCACAGATACGCAGTATTTT.

This clonotype occurred many times. This chain joins TRBV9 and TRBJ2-1; 10 bases fit TRBD2. The CDR3 extends over 16 amino acids. Germline lookup yields CDR1 SGDLS and CDR2 YYNGEE. V trimming: 0 bases; J trimming: 7 bases; junction bases outside the gene matches: 7. Here the CDR3 DNA reads TGTGCCAGCAGCGTAGTTGCTAGCGGGAGTATTAATGAGCAGTTCTTC. Amino acid sequence: CASSVVASGSINEQFF.

This clonotype showed up many times. The chain recombines TRBV5-1 with TRBJ2-2; 10 nucleotides align to TRBD2. V lost 4 bases and J lost 4; bases outside the gene matches: 7. The germline V gene encodes CDR1 SGHRS and CDR2 YFSETQ. The CDR3 consists of 16 residues. The chain's CDR3 is CASSSPSGRSTGELFF. The CDR3 nucleotides read TGCGCCAGCAGCAGCCCTAGCGGGAGATCCACCGGGGAGCTGTTTTTT. Together with reference TRBV5-1 and TRBJ2-2, the CDR3 gives the full variable domain: KAGVTQTPRYLIKTRGQQVTLSCSPISGHRSVSWYQQTPGQGLQFLFEYFSETQRNKGNFPGRFSGRQFSNSRSEMNVSTLELGDSALYLCASSSPSGRSTGELFFGEGSRLTVL.

This clonotype was seen more than once but under ten times. The V call is TRBV4-1, the J call TRBJ1-2; the D gene is possibly TRBD1 (6 bases). Between the trimmed V and J ends, which lost 0 bases and 6 bases, there was a span of 17 bases. This CDR3 is 16 amino acids long. The germline V gene encodes CDR1 MGHRA and CDR2 YSYEKL. CDR3 residues: CASSQEILSTGNGYTF. CDR3 DNA sequence: TGCGCCAGCAGCCAAGAAATACTATCGACAGGTAATGGCTACACCTTC.

The chain is built from TRBV27 and TRBJ2-1; TRBD2 aligns across 13 bases. This CDR3 is 12 amino acids long. V shed 11 bases, J shed 14 bases, and the junction held 9 bases outside the gene matches. Germline V lookup: CDR1 MNHEY, CDR2 SMNVEV (reference sequence). The CDR3 spells CASGLAGLREFF. The CDR3 DNA sequence: TGTGCCTCGGGACTAGCGGGGTTAAGGGAGTTCTTC.

This clonotype was observed at least ten times. The chain recombines TRBV12-3 or TRBV12-4 with TRBJ2-5; 11 bases map to TRBD1. Trimming removed 4 bases from V and 6 bases from J; junction bases left unmatched: 10. CDR3 length: 16 amino acids. This chain's CDR3 is CASSSVDRGRIQTQYF. The CDR3 DNA reads as TGTGCCAGCAGTTCGGTGGACAGGGGGCGTATACAGACCCAGTACTTC.

This clonotype appeared many times. CDR3 coding DNA: TGCAGTGCTAGAGATCCAAGCGGGAGGAACACCGGGGAGCTGTTTTTT. It codes for CSARDPSGRNTGELFF. The chain has TRBV20-1 and TRBJ2-2, with TRBD2 matching 8 bases. Germline V CDR1 and CDR2: DFQATT, SNEGSKA (reference sequence). The CDR3 length is 16 residues. J gave up 1 base and V 0 bases, and 4 bases lay outside the gene matches.

The rearrangement joins TRBV28 to TRBJ2-7, with no clear D. CDR1 MDHEN and CDR2 SYDVKM come from the germline V gene. Trimming took 5 bases from V and 5 from J, leaving 10 bases between them. The CDR3 length is 12 residues. CDR3 DNA: TGTGCCAGCAGTCCCCGCAAACACGAGCAGTACTTC. Its protein is CASSPRKHEQYF.

The rearrangement uses TRBV24-1 and TRBJ2-5; D may be TRBD1 (6 bases). V was pared by 0 bases and J by 4 bases, with 11 bases between. Germline assignment: CDR1 KGHDR and CDR2 SFDVKD. The CDR3 runs 15 residues. The CDR3 here is CATSDLTGTRETQYF. CDR3 DNA: TGTGCCACCAGTGATTTGACCGGGACACGAGAGACCCAGTACTTC.

About this clonotype itself: No conserved phenylalanine or tryptophan ends this CDR3, so it is likely a read error. This chain uses TRBV15 with TRBJ2-5, with D perhaps TRBD2 (5 bases). Trimming pared 1 base from V and 5 bases from J, leaving 23 bases between. The CDR3 spans 18 residues. From germline, CDR1 is LNHNV and CDR2 YYDKDF (reference sequence). The CDR3 region is CATSRVRGLIKTFETQYV. The CDR3 region has the DNA TGTGCCACCAGCAGAGTACGTGGACTCATAAAAACGTTCGAGACCCAGTACGTC.

The sample holds a few counts of this clonotype. This rearrangement joins TRBV7-9 to TRBJ1-4, with unresolved D. V was clipped by 1 base and J by 8 bases, with 20 bases between them. CDR3 length: 17 amino acids. From germline, CDR1 is SEHNR and CDR2 FQNEAQ (reference sequence). The CDR3 loop is CASSLVGLGPRTEKLFF. CDR3 coding DNA: TGTGCCAGCAGCTTAGTTGGCCTGGGCCCCCGTACGGAAAAACTGTTTTTT.

This clonotype was counted at least ten times. CDR3 DNA sequence: TGTGCCAGCAGCCCCGGGGGTGCCATGAACACTGAAGCTTTCTTT. Protein sequence: CASSPGGAMNTEAFF. The V gene is TRBV9, the J gene TRBJ1-1, with a possible D match to TRBD1 (5 bases). The CDR3 has 15 amino acids. Looked up from germline, CDR1 is SGDLS and CDR2 is YYNGEE. V lost 4 bases, J lost 0 bases, and 13 bases lay in between. The full variable domain, rest sourced from reference TRBV9 and TRBJ1-1, is DSGVTQTPKHLITATGQRVTLRCSPRSGDLSVYWYQQSLDQGLQFLIQYYNGEERAKGNILERFSAQQFPDLHSELNLSSLELGDSALYFCASSPGGAMNTEAFFGQGTRLTVV.

This clonotype was seen a few times. The chain is built from TRBV9 and TRBJ1-2; 7 bases fit TRBD1. The V gene's germline CDR1 is SGDLS and CDR2 YYNGEE. The CDR3 runs to 14 residues. J lost 4 bases, V lost 3 bases, and 6 bases had no gene match. The CDR3 nucleotides read TGTGCCAGCAGCGGGCGACAGGGCGGCTATGGCTACACCTTC. Its protein product is CASSGRQGGYGYTF.

This clonotype has at least ten counts. The rearrangement links TRBV27 to TRBJ2-7; TRBD1 agrees at 11 bases. This CDR3 has 15 amino acids. After removal of 5 bases from V and 2 bases from J, the junction contained 5 bases not matched to a gene. Germline loops: CDR1 MNHEY, CDR2 SMNVEV (reference sequence). CDR3: CASSPRDRGAYEQYF. In nucleotides, the CDR3 is TGTGCCAGCAGTCCCCGGGACAGGGGGGCCTACGAGCAGTACTTC.

This clonotype was seen many times. CDR3 protein: CASSPDREGGQPQHF. The CDR3 DNA reads TGTGCCAGCAGCCCTGACAGGGAAGGAGGTCAGCCCCAGCATTTT. This sequence joins TRBV12-3 or TRBV12-4 and TRBJ1-5; 7 nucleotides line up with TRBD1. This CDR3 contains 15 residues. V was clipped by 6 bases and J by 6 bases; unmatched bases: 11.

This clonotype was counted ten times or more. CDR3 loop: CASSLAGDPTGELFF. The CDR3 DNA reads TGCGCCAGCAGCTTGGCCGGGGATCCCACCGGGGAGCTGTTTTTT. The chain combines TRBV5-1 with TRBJ2-2; D may be TRBD2 (5 bases). The CDR3 is 15 amino acids. Germline V CDR1 and CDR2: SGHRS, YFSETQ. V was pared by 0 bases and J by 4 bases, with 10 bases between.